A selection of T cell receptor beta chains follows, all from one sample in a study of blood T cell repertoires in COVID-19. The table came from immunoSEQ multiplex PCR; TCRdb's copy has only in-frame clones and leaves some out. Here the sample spans about 200,000 clones, 70% to 90% being singletons. The specimen was peripheral blood. The receptors were sampled from a man aged 50-60 years with COVID-19, enrolled during active disease. Each CDR3 is given with its conserved first and last residue. A D gene is named only where the DNA matches it firmly. Clone sizes are given selectively: once, few, many, or a class where the clone is expanded.

CDR3,DNA,size,J,V,D
CASGEGSSGNTIYF,TGTGCTAGTGGCGAAGGGAGCTCTGGAAACACCATATATTTT,NA,TRBJ1-3,TRBV12-5,NA
CASSQVPRVSNEQFF,TGTGCCAGCAGCCAAGTCCCTCGAGTCTCCAATGAGCAGTTCTTC,once,TRBJ2-1,TRBV3-1/TRBV3-2,NA
CASSSGGANTYEQYF,TGTGCCAGCAGCTCAGGCGGGGCTAATACCTACGAGCAGTACTTC,NA,TRBJ2-7,TRBV9,NA
CASSVMPGLAGAPTTGELFF,TGTGCCAGCAGTGTGATGCCGGGACTAGCGGGGGCCCCGACCACCGGGGAGCTGTTTTTT,NA,TRBJ2-2,TRBV2,TRBD2
CASSLAGQYEQYF,TGTGCCAGTAGTCTAGCGGGACAATACGAGCAGTACTTC,NA,TRBJ2-7,TRBV19,TRBD2
CASSLNPSGGSTDTQYF,TGTGCCAGCAGCTTAAACCCTAGCGGGGGTAGCACAGATACGCAGTATTTT,NA,TRBJ2-3,TRBV7-2,TRBD2
CASSHHPGQDIDSYNSPLHF,TGTGCCAGCAGCCACCATCCAGGACAGGACATTGACTCCTATAATTCACCCCTCCACTTT,NA,TRBJ1-6,TRBV4-2,TRBD1
CASSATDSGYGYTF,TGCGCCAGCAGCGCAACGGACAGCGGTTATGGCTACACCTTC,few,TRBJ1-2,TRBV5-1,NA
CASSEQGGPNEKLFF,TGTGCCAGCAGTGAACAGGGAGGTCCTAATGAAAAACTGTTTTTT,NA,TRBJ1-4,TRBV2,NA
CASSILNEKLFF,TGTGCCAGCAGCATACTGAATGAAAAACTGTTTTTT,NA,TRBJ1-4,TRBV5-4,NA
CASSLAGQYGYTF,TGTGCCAGCAGCTTAGCTGGACAGTATGGCTACACCTTC,NA,TRBJ1-2,TRBV7-8,NA
CASSLRAGGSTDTQYF,TGTGCCAGCAGCTTAAGGGCGGGGGGAAGCACAGATACGCAGTATTTT,NA,TRBJ2-3,TRBV11-3,TRBD2
CATSVGDPVETQYF,TGTGCCACCAGTGTAGGAGACCCAGTTGAGACCCAGTACTTC,NA,TRBJ2-5,TRBV24-1,NA
CASQLTTSGINEQFF,TGCGCCAGCCAACTTACGACTAGCGGGATTAATGAGCAGTTCTTC,NA,TRBJ2-1,TRBV5-1,TRBD2
CASSLGDITYEQYF,TGTGCCAGCAGCTTAGGGGACATTACCTACGAGCAGTACTTC,NA,TRBJ2-7,TRBV5-6,NA
CASSVDGHAGSYEQYF,TGTGCCAGCAGCGTGGACGGTCACGCGGGCTCCTACGAGCAGTACTTC,once,TRBJ2-7,TRBV9,NA
CASSLRRLGAFTEAFF,TGTGCCAGCAGCCTGCGACGGTTGGGGGCGTTTACTGAAGCTTTCTTT,NA,TRBJ1-1,TRBV11-2,NA
CASSLEGQGTDTQYF,TGTGCCAGCAGCTTAGAGGGACAGGGAACAGATACGCAGTATTTT,few,TRBJ2-3,TRBV7-9,TRBD1
CATSDGTGEGNEQFF,TGTGCCACCAGTGACGGGACAGGGGAGGGGAATGAGCAGTTCTTC,NA,TRBJ2-1,TRBV24-1,TRBD1